Each of the 4 T cell receptor beta chains below was sequenced from the same sample in a study of shared clonotypes between healthy human individuals (dated by TCRdb to 2020 to 2022). The protocol used for the library was the immunoSEQ multiplex PCR assay. TCRdb re-hosts the immuneACCESS table, in-frame sequences only. Its copies lack some clones; in the studies checked, an unresolved V gene accounts for under half of them, and the cause for the rest is not known. The sample table contains about 1.5 million clones; only one count was recorded for approximately 98% of them. The ten largest account for roughly 0.45% of the sample. Source material: naive CD4+ T cells sorted from blood. The cell subset or site tag for this specimen amounts to: CD45RA+ positively selected. These receptor sequences come from a man aged 25 to 40 in good health.

This chain connects TRBV5-1 to TRBJ2-1; 12 bases agree with TRBD2. CDR1 and CDR2 (germline): SGHRS, YFSETQ. V gave up 5 bases and J gave up 4 bases; unmatched junction bases: 4. The CDR3 consists of 15 residues. In DNA, the CDR3 is TGCGCCAGCAGTCGACTAGCGGGAGAATACAATGAGCAGTTCTTC. This translates into CASSRLAGEYNEQFF.

This clone was seen only once. The chain uses TRBV7-8 and TRBJ2-2; 10 bases fit TRBD2. In germline, CDR1 is SGHVS, CDR2 FQNEAQ. J lost 3 bases, V lost 6 bases, and 10 bases had no gene match. There are 17 residues in the CDR3. This CDR3 is CASRSGSSGSYTGELFF. In nucleotides, the CDR3 is TGTGCCAGCAGGTCAGGTTCTAGCGGGAGTTACACCGGGGAGCTGTTTTTT.

The J gene is TRBJ2-2, the V gene TRBV28; 8 bases match TRBD1. CDR3 length: 16 residues. Trimming cost V 6 bases and J 3 bases; bases outside gene matches: 9. The V gene's germline CDR1 is MDHEN and CDR2 SYDVKM. Here the CDR3 DNA reads TGTGCCAGCAGGGAGGACAGGGCAAGATACACCGGGGAGCTGTTTTTT. It translates to CASREDRARYTGELFF.

Turning to this clone: Other DNA sequences in the same sample also yield this CDR3. The rearrangement uses TRBV5-1 and TRBJ2-3, with 13 positions matching TRBD2. J was trimmed by 3 bases and V by 4 bases; bases with no gene match: 5. This CDR3 spans 16 amino acids. CDR1 is SGHRS and CDR2 is YFSETQ in the germline V gene. CDR3 in amino acids: CASSTGLAGATDTQYF. CDR3 DNA: TGCGCCAGCAGCACCGGACTAGCGGGAGCGACAGATACGCAGTATTTT.